This TCR beta chain was captured by sequencing in a study of T cell responses to AZD1222 COVID-19 vaccine. Deletions cut 4 bases from V and 2 bases from J, with 10 bases between. The length of the CDR3 is 14 residues. In germline, CDR1 is SGHTA, CDR2 FQGTGA. Repertoires were generated with immunoSEQ multiplex PCR, while TCRdb's copy carries only in-frame clones and drops some. The top ten clones hold 20% to 25% of a sample with about 69,000 clones, roughly 85% of them seen once. Sequenced here: peripheral blood, sampled 28 days after the second AZD1222 dose. This TCR was recovered from an adult who received the AZD1222 COVID-19 vaccine. This chain joins TRBV7-3 and TRBJ2-3; D is possibly TRBD2 (7 bases). The CDR3 bases are TGTGCCAGCAGCTCTGGGGGGGCCACAGATACGCAGTATTTT. Protein product: CASSSGGATDTQYF.